These 11 T cell receptor beta chains share one sample of origin, sequenced in a study of T cell clonality in common variable immunodeficiency. Assay used: immunoSEQ multiplex PCR; TCRdb lists only in-frame clones, some missing. The sample has about 42,000 clones, none seen only once; the top ten hold 1.2% to 1.5%. Specimen: peripheral blood mononuclear cells. All receptors derive from a person aged 18 to 69 in good health.

This clone showed up many times. The CDR3 extends 3 residues past the end of the read, so its final part is completed from the germline J gene. The rearrangement links TRBV2 to TRBJ2-5; D may be TRBD1 (6 bases). Germline CDR1 is SNHLY and CDR2 is FYNNEI. CDR3 length: 13 amino acids. With 4 bases removed from V and 4 bases from J, the gap between germline ends came to 10 bases. CDR3 DNA, as far as it was read: TGTGCCAGCAGTGGTGGACAGTTAGAGACC. Its translation is CASSGGQLET. The whole CDR3 reads CASSGGQLETQYF.

This clone has a count of ten or more. The CDR3 end falls 3 residues outside the read, so it is completed with the germline J gene. The chain employs TRBV11-2 and TRBJ1-2; weak D call: TRBD1 (6 bases). This CDR3 is built from 14 residues. Germline V lookup: CDR1 SGHAT, CDR2 FQNNGV. The V and J ends lost 1 base and 5 bases respectively, with 11 bases between them. The covered CDR3 bases are TGTGCCAGCAGCTTAGCGGAGGGGGTATATGGC. Protein product: CASSLAEGVYG. From start to end, the CDR3 is CASSLAEGVYGYTF. The variable domain in full, completed from reference TRBV11-2 and TRBJ1-2, reads EAGVAQSPRYKIIEKRQSVAFWCNPISGHATLYWYQQILGQGPKLLIQFQNNGVVDDSQLPKDRFSAERLKGVDSTLKIQPAKLEDSAVYLCASSLAEGVYGYTFGSGTRLTVV.

This clone was recorded at least ten times. Read coverage stops 3 residues before the CDR3 terminus; the germline J gene supplies the remainder. The chain carries TRBV13 and TRBJ2-1; TRBD2 aligns across 7 bases. The CDR3 length is 16 residues. The germline gives CDR1 PRHDT, CDR2 FYEKMQ (reference sequence). V gave up 5 bases and J gave up 8 bases; unmatched junction bases: 15. The CDR3 loop is CASSHPGLESVHEQFF. The part of the CDR3 DNA that was read is TGTGCCAGCAGCCATCCTGGACTAGAAAGTGTCCATGAG. Full variable domain (outside the CDR3, taken from reference TRBV13 and TRBJ2-1): AAGVIQSPRHLIKEKRETATLKCYPIPRHDTVYWYQQGPGQDPQFLISFYEKMQSDKGSIPDRFSAQQFSDYHSELNMSSLELGDSALYFCASSHPGLESVHEQFFGPGTRLTVL.

This clone was found many times. The read comes to an end 3 residues before the CDR3 does, leaving the germline J gene to fill in the end. The rearrangement uses TRBV7-9 and TRBJ2-5; 9 bases align to TRBD1. The CDR3 spans 14 residues. The germline CDR1 and CDR2 sequences are SEHNR and FQNEAQ (reference sequence). V was pared by 4 bases and J by 4 bases, with 4 bases of the junction left unmatched. Here the CDR3 reads CASSSGTGSETQYF. The part of the CDR3 DNA that was read is TGTGCCAGCAGCTCCGGGACAGGGTCAGAGACC.

This clone was seen repeatedly, ten times or more. The read terminates 3 residues before the CDR3 end, so the remaining end is supplied by the germline J gene. V usage is TRBV7-3 and J usage is TRBJ2-2; D is unclear. The CDR3 totals 14 residues. Trimming removed 2 bases from V and 6 bases from J, with 10 bases in between. CDR1 and CDR2 from the germline V gene are SGHTA and FQGTGA. The CDR3 DNA, read in part, is TGTGCCAGCAGCTTACTTCCCCGGGCCGGGGAG. This sequence encodes CASSLLPRAGE. The full CDR3 sequence reads CASSLLPRAGELFF.

This clone was picked up many times. The sequenced fragment ends 3 residues before the CDR3 boundary, so the rest is inferred from the germline J gene. This chain joins TRBV20-1 and TRBJ2-1, with 9 bases that match TRBD2. This CDR3 contains 16 residues. Germline assignment: CDR1 DFQATT and CDR2 SNEGSKA (reference sequence). J was trimmed by 0 bases and V by 6 bases; bases with no gene match: 9. The sequenced part of the CDR3 DNA is TGCAGTGCCGAGACTAGCGGAATTAGCTCCTACAATGAG. It encodes CSAETSGISSYNE. The CDR3, in full, reads CSAETSGISSYNEQFF.

In its sample, this clone was seen many times. Coverage ceases 3 residues before the CDR3 finishes, and the germline J gene fills in the end. The rearrangement joins TRBV2 to TRBJ2-3; the D gene is possibly TRBD2 (6 bases). From germline, CDR1 is SNHLY and CDR2 FYNNEI. The CDR3 covers 15 residues. V was clipped by 1 base and J by 5 bases, with 13 bases between them. CDR3 region: CASSEGLGRGDTQYF. The CDR3 DNA, read in part, is TGTGCCAGCAGTGAAGGACTAGGGCGAGGAGATACG. The full variable domain, its missing parts supplied by reference TRBV2 and TRBJ2-3, is EPEVTQTPSHQVTQMGQEVILRCVPISNHLYFYWYRQILGQKVEFLVSFYNNEISEKSEIFDDQFSVERPDGSNFTLKIRSTKLEDSAMYFCASSEGLGRGDTQYFGPGTRLTVL.

This clone was picked up many times. The read finishes 3 residues shy of the CDR3 end, and the germline J gene is used to complete it. V gene TRBV5-5 combines with J gene TRBJ2-7; possibly TRBD1 for D (6 bases). V lost 0 bases and J 1 base, leaving 11 bases between the germline ends. Per germline, CDR1 SGHKS and CDR2 YYEKEE (reference sequence). The CDR3 consists of 15 residues. The part of the CDR3 DNA that was read is TGTGCCAGCAGCTTGGATACAGGGTCGTCCTACGAG. Its protein product is CASSLDTGSSYE. The entire CDR3 sequence reads CASSLDTGSSYEQYF.

This clone was seen many times. The observed sequence ends 3 residues before the CDR3 terminus, with the missing tail filled in from the germline J gene. The chain joins TRBV18 to TRBJ2-3, with D tentatively TRBD1 (6 bases). V was clipped by 3 bases and J by 4 bases, with 14 bases between them. The CDR3 runs 15 residues. Germline CDR1 KGHSH, CDR2 LQKENI. This CDR3 is CASSPLTGSSDTQYF. The sequenced part of the CDR3 DNA is TGTGCCAGCTCACCTTTAACAGGGAGTTCAGATACG.

This clone was found many times. The CDR3 end is not reached by the read, which stops 3 residues before it; the germline J gene fills it in. The same CDR3 also results from other DNA sequences found in this sample. The V gene is TRBV7-2, the J gene TRBJ2-7, with 10 positions matching TRBD2. The CDR3 totals 15 residues. Losses at the gene ends were 5 bases for V and 0 bases for J; bases not matched to a gene: 4. Germline CDR1 reads SGHTA; CDR2 reads FQGNSA. The CDR3 sequence: CASSPGLAFSYEQYF. Partial CDR3 DNA: TGTGCCAGCAGCCCGGGACTAGCGTTCTCCTACGAG.

This clone was seen many times. The CDR3 end falls 3 residues outside the read, so it is completed with the germline J gene. The chain joins TRBV2 to TRBJ2-5, with 15 bases that match TRBD2. Germline-derived CDR1 and CDR2 are SNHLY and FYNNEI. The CDR3 is 18 amino acids. Germline trimming cut 1 base from V and 4 bases from J; bases unmatched to any gene: 7. CDR3 protein: CASSEGGLAGGAGETQYF. The DNA read from the CDR3 is TGTGCCAGCAGTGAAGGGGGACTAGCGGGAGGTGCAGGAGAGACC.